These 3 T cell receptor beta chains were sequenced from one sample in a study of cytomegalovirus exposure and HLA in healthy donors. The PCR used 60 Vbeta and 13 Jbeta primers. Sequenced by immunoSEQ multiplex PCR; TCRdb stores in-frame clones only, minus some. Of 110,000 to 150,000 clones in the sample, 73% were seen once. Sequences were obtained from PBMCs. The source is a woman aged 40 to 55 in good health and CMV-seronegative.

The chain has TRBV27 and TRBJ2-3; TRBD2 agrees at 12 bases. CDR1 and CDR2 from the germline V gene are MNHEY and SMNVEV (reference sequence). The J segment lost 1 base and the V segment lost 4 bases, leaving 6 bases of the junction unmatched. The CDR3 spans 17 residues. The CDR3 is CASSSKRLAGGTDTQYF. The CDR3 DNA follows: TGTGCCAGCAGTTCAAAGAGACTAGCGGGGGGCACAGATACGCAGTATTTT.

This chain links TRBV5-1 with TRBJ1-1; possibly TRBD1 for D (6 bases). The CDR3 runs 14 residues. The germline gives CDR1 SGHRS, CDR2 YFSETQ. The V gene lost 4 bases and the J gene lost 1 base, with 11 bases spanning the gap. In DNA, the CDR3 is TGCGCCAGCAGCCGGCAGGACAGGAACACTGAAGCTTTCTTT. Translated: CASSRQDRNTEAFF.

Only a few counts were recorded for this clone. This chain links TRBV4-3 with TRBJ2-2, with TRBD1 identical over 9 bases. CDR3 size: 17 residues. The germline V gene has CDR1 LGHNA and CDR2 YSLEER. The J segment lost 4 bases and the V segment lost 0 bases, leaving 6 bases of the junction unmatched. In DNA form, the CDR3 reads TGCGCCAGCAGCCAAGATCCGACAGGGGGTTTCACCGGGGAGCTGTTTTTT. It specifies CASSQDPTGGFTGELFF.